One and the same sample provided the 6 T cell receptor beta chains below, sequenced in a study of blood T cell repertoires in COVID-19. This table comes from immunoSEQ multiplex PCR, and its TCRdb copy is limited to in-frame clones, with some not included. The table lists over 95,000 clones, 85% to 90% of them singletons, with just over 5.5% in the top ten. Material: peripheral blood. The receptor source for this set is a woman aged 55 to 70 with COVID-19, enrolled during active disease.

This clone has more than one count but fewer than ten. This chain joins TRBV18 and TRBJ2-5; 10 bases align to TRBD2. The germline V gene encodes CDR1 KGHSH and CDR2 LQKENI. The CDR3 consists of 18 residues. V dropped 1 base and J dropped 4; count of bases not matched to a gene: 12. The CDR3 reads CASSPRPLLAGSRETQYF. CDR3 DNA: TGTGCCAGCTCACCACGCCCATTACTAGCGGGATCGCGAGAGACCCAGTACTTC.

Comment on this clone: At the DNA level, this CDR3 is encoded by other sequences in the same sample as well. This chain uses TRBV20-1 with TRBJ1-2; D unclear. Trimming left V 5 bases short and J 2 bases short, with 6 bases between. The CDR3 has 11 residues. CDR1 is DFQATT, CDR2 SNEGSKA, per germline (reference sequence). The CDR3 DNA reads TGCAGTGCTCCACGGAACTATGGCTACACCTTC. Translation: CSAPRNYGYTF.

The chain joins TRBV5-5 to TRBJ2-5, with 10 bases identical to TRBD1. CDR3 length equals 15 residues. With V trimmed by 0 bases and J by 3 bases, 2 bases remained unmatched. The germline gives CDR1 SGHKS, CDR2 YYEKEE (reference sequence). The DNA for the CDR3 is TGTGCCAGCAGCTTGGGAGGGACAGGGGAAGAGACCCAGTACTTC. Translating gives CASSLGGTGEETQYF.

CDR3 sequence (DNA): TGTGCCAGCTCACCACCCCGGACAGGGGTTTACGATACGCAGTATTTT. This sequence encodes CASSPPRTGVYDTQYF. J is TRBJ2-3 and V is TRBV18; 9 nucleotides agree with TRBD1. With V trimmed by 0 bases and J by 6 bases, 7 bases remained unmatched. This CDR3 is 16 amino acids long. The germline V gene encodes CDR1 KGHSH and CDR2 LQKENI.

The chain carries TRBV30 and TRBJ2-1, with D possibly TRBD1 on 6 matching bases. The CDR3 sequence is 11 residues long. In germline, CDR1 is GTSNPN, CDR2 SVGIG (reference sequence). Deletions cut 5 bases from V and 6 bases from J, with 8 bases between. DNA for the CDR3: TGTGCCTGGGCAGGGGCCAATGAGCAGTTCTTC. It yields the protein CAWAGANEQFF.

This rearrangement joins TRBV2 to TRBJ1-2; D call uncertain. This CDR3 region has 12 residues. V lost 6 bases and J lost 7, with 12 bases in between. In germline, CDR1 is SNHLY, CDR2 FYNNEI. CDR3 amino acids: CASREGGSGYTF. The CDR3 DNA sequence: TGTGCCAGCAGGGAGGGAGGATCTGGCTACACCTTC.